This TCR beta chain was recovered during a study of spatial heterogeneity in lung cancer. Study information: Within raw reads, each unique TCR and UMI combination appeared on average more than ten times.

Sample time point: sample taken at primary tumor resection. The library protocol tagged each TCR cDNA with a unique molecular identifier. MiXCR was run by TCRdb on the 5' RACE reads, yielding one entry per CDR3 protein. This sample carries about 5,800 distinct CDR3 sequences, 10% to 15% of them seen once, and the ten largest clones take approximately 20%. The CDR3 is 15 amino acids. V lost 0 bases, J lost 3 bases, and 2 bases stayed unmatched. CDR1 is KGHSH and CDR2 is LQKENI in the germline V gene. In its sample, this clonotype ranks as medium-sized. This specimen was normal lung tissue next to the tumor, taken at surgery. The receptor comes from a female donor with early-stage non-small cell lung cancer. This chain links TRBV18 with TRBJ2-5; 9 bases map to TRBD2. The CDR3 DNA sequence: TGTGCCAGCTCACCACCCTTAGCGGGAGAAGAGACCCAGTACTTC. Its protein product is CASSPPLAGEETQYF.